These 21 T cell receptor beta chains were all obtained from the same sample, sequenced in a study of T-cell memory formation after mild COVID-19. TCRdb reanalysed the 5' RACE reads using MiXCR and keeps one entry per CDR3 protein. Of almost 550,000 distinct CDR3 sequences listed, about 20% are singletons. The sequenced material came from PBMCs or a T cell subset sorted from them (not recorded which). Receptors were obtained from an adult woman who had mild COVID-19 (a few samples of this study predate the infection). Cell type and time point are not known.

This clonotype was picked up a small number of times. V and J are TRBV7-9 and TRBJ2-1; 11 bases fit TRBD2. V dropped 5 bases and J dropped 7; count of bases not matched to a gene: 7. CDR3 length: 15 residues. CDR1 is SEHNR and CDR2 is FQNEAQ in the germline V gene (reference sequence). The CDR3 here is CASSPIAGGPNEQFF. Here the CDR3 DNA reads TGTGCCAGCAGCCCTATAGCGGGAGGGCCTAATGAGCAGTTCTTC.

The rearrangement links TRBV20-1 to TRBJ2-2; D may be TRBD2 (5 bases). CDR3 size: 15 residues. Germline V gene lookup returns CDR1 DFQATT and CDR2 SNEGSKA (reference sequence). The V gene lost 6 bases and the J gene lost 4 bases, with 18 bases spanning the gap. The CDR3 DNA is TGCAGTGCCGAAAGGCCGGACTCACTCACCGGGGAGCTGTTTTTT. Protein sequence: CSAERPDSLTGELFF.

The chain uses TRBV11-2 and TRBJ2-3; 9 bases are shared with TRBD2. This CDR3 is built from 18 residues. The germline V gene encodes CDR1 SGHAT and CDR2 FQNNGV. With 5 bases clipped from V and 2 bases from J, the junction kept 14 bases outside the gene matches. CDR3: CASSPRFSSGGSTDTQYF. CDR3 coding DNA: TGTGCCAGCAGCCCGAGATTTTCGAGCGGGGGGTCCACAGATACGCAGTATTTT.

This clonotype appeared a few times. The V and J genes are TRBV11-3 and TRBJ2-1, with D possibly called TRBD1 or TRBD2 (5 bases each). With 5 bases removed from V and 4 bases from J, the gap between germline ends came to 18 bases. The germline gives CDR1 SGHNT, CDR2 YENEEA. The CDR3 contains 16 residues. This chain's CDR3 is CASSAGARGSYNEQFF. CDR3 sequence (DNA): TGTGCCAGCAGCGCCGGGGCAAGAGGGTCTTACAATGAGCAGTTCTTC.

The chain joins TRBV29-1 to TRBJ2-5, with TRBD2 matching 7 bases. Trimming cost V 7 bases and J 5 bases; bases outside gene matches: 7. Germline-derived CDR1 and CDR2 are SQVTM and ANQGSEA. The CDR3 has 12 amino acids. The CDR3, as DNA: TGCAGCGGTGGACCCGGGGGGGAGACCCAGTACTTC. As protein: CSGGPGGETQYF. Complete variable domain (other parts from reference TRBV29-1 and TRBJ2-5): SAVISQKPSRDICQRGTSLTIQCQVDSQVTMMFWYRQQPGQSLTLIATANQGSEATYESGFVIDKFPISRPNLTFSTLTVSNMSPEDSSIYLCSGGPGGETQYFGPGTRLLVL.

The chain combines TRBV24-1 with TRBJ2-3; D is ambiguous. The germline V gene encodes CDR1 KGHDR and CDR2 SFDVKD. The CDR3 loop spans 14 amino acids. V gave up 9 bases and J gave up 1 base, with 13 bases separating them. DNA of the CDR3: TGTGCCACCGCCCCCAATTGGGGCACAGATACGCAGTATTTT. This encodes CATAPNWGTDTQYF.

The CDR3 reads CASSPRRDSGANVLTF. Written as DNA, the CDR3 is TGCGCCAGCAGCCCAAGGCGGGACTCTGGGGCCAACGTCCTGACTTTC. The chain couples TRBV5-1 to TRBJ2-6; maybe TRBD2 (6 bases). This CDR3 has 16 residues. The germline V gene encodes CDR1 SGHRS and CDR2 YFSETQ. V was clipped by 4 bases and J by 0 bases, with 11 bases between them.

The chain links TRBV7-3 to TRBJ2-7; 9 bases fit TRBD1. The CDR3 extends over 16 amino acids. Germline loops: CDR1 SGHTA, CDR2 FQGTGA. V shed 2 bases and J 2 bases; nucleotides not matched to a gene: 7. CDR3 coding DNA: TGTGCCAGCAGCTTACTCCCGGGACAGGGTACCTACGAGCAGTACTTC. Protein: CASSLLPGQGTYEQYF. Full variable domain (rest looked up from reference TRBV7-3 and TRBJ2-7): GAGVSQTPSNKVTEKGKYVELRCDPISGHTALYWYRQSLGQGPEFLIYFQGTGAADDSGLPNDRFFAVRPEGSVSTLKIQRTERGDSAVYLCASSLLPGQGTYEQYFGPGTRLTVT.

The rearrangement uses TRBV7-3 and TRBJ1-2, with TRBD1 matching over 11 bases. Per the germline V gene, CDR1 is SGHTA and CDR2 is FQGTGA. The CDR3 has 13 amino acids. With V trimmed by 4 bases and J by 7 bases, 2 bases remained unmatched. The CDR3 reads CASSSGTGGGYTF. The CDR3 coding sequence is TGTGCCAGCAGCTCCGGGACAGGGGGTGGCTACACCTTC.

The chain links TRBV5-6 to TRBJ2-1, with TRBD2 matching over 9 bases. Germline-derived CDR1 and CDR2 are SGHDT and YYEEEE. CDR3 length equals 18 residues. Trimming removed 1 base from V and 4 bases from J; junction bases left unmatched: 12. CDR3 residues: CASSLSPGVAGVYNEQFF. The CDR3 DNA sequence: TGTGCCAGCAGCTTGTCTCCTGGGGTAGCGGGAGTGTACAATGAGCAGTTCTTC.

This chain joins TRBV10-3 and TRBJ2-3, with a weak D call TRBD2 (7 bases). Trimming left V 11 bases short and J 5 bases short, with 23 bases between. Germline lookup yields CDR1 ENHRY and CDR2 SYGVKD. This CDR3 spans 15 amino acids. CDR3 protein: CAASPVGGRGDTQYF. The CDR3 coding sequence is TGTGCCGCCTCCCCGGTGGGGGGGCGGGGAGATACGCAGTATTTT.

CDR3 nucleotide sequence: TGCGCCAGCAGCTTGGACGGGACAGGGGCGAGAGAGCAGTACTTC. This codes for CASSLDGTGAREQYF. The chain employs TRBV5-1 and TRBJ2-7; 10 bases line up with TRBD1. With V trimmed by 0 bases and J by 7 bases, 7 bases remained unmatched. The CDR3 loop spans 15 amino acids. Germline CDR1 SGHRS, CDR2 YFSETQ.

The J gene is TRBJ1-1, the V gene TRBV3-1, with no clear D. Germline V gene data show CDR1 as LGHDT and CDR2 as YNNKEL (reference sequence). The CDR3 sequence is 13 residues long. V dropped 1 base and J dropped 8 bases, with 11 bases sitting between them. The CDR3 region is CASSQGEWAEAFF. As DNA, the CDR3 is TGTGCCAGCAGCCAAGGTGAATGGGCGGAAGCTTTCTTT.

The CDR3 protein is CAWSVLPYGYTF. The CDR3, as DNA: TGTGCCTGGAGTGTACTTCCCTATGGCTACACCTTC. The chain joins TRBV30 to TRBJ1-2; no firm D call. Per germline, CDR1 GTSNPN and CDR2 SVGIG (reference sequence). Trimming removed 0 bases at V and 4 bases at J, with 6 bases between. This CDR3 contains 12 residues. Full variable domain (missing parts from reference TRBV30 and TRBJ1-2): SQTIHQWPATLVQPVGSPLSLECTVEGTSNPNLYWYRQAAGRGLQLLFYSVGIGQISSEVPQNLSASRPQDRQFILSSKKLLLSDSGFYLCAWSVLPYGYTFGSGTRLTVV.

This clonotype was detected a few times. V and J are TRBV7-9 and TRBJ2-3, with unresolved D. The germline gives CDR1 SEHNR, CDR2 FQNEAQ (reference sequence). The CDR3 has 13 amino acids. Trimming took off 7 bases at V and 3 bases at J, with 11 bases between the two ends. This chain's CDR3 is CASNQKNTDTQYF. The CDR3 bases are TGTGCCAGCAACCAAAAAAATACAGATACGCAGTATTTT.

The chain has TRBV27 and TRBJ2-3; TRBD2 aligns across 8 bases. The CDR3 contains 16 residues. V was pared by 3 bases and J by 2 bases, with 7 bases of the junction left unmatched. Germline CDR1 is MNHEY and CDR2 is SMNVEV (reference sequence). The CDR3 loop reads CASSFRPAGDTDTQYF. The DNA of the CDR3 is TGTGCCAGCAGTTTTCGCCCAGCGGGGGACACAGATACGCAGTATTTT.

This clonotype was detected ten times or more. The chain uses TRBV4-2 and TRBJ1-1, with D unresolved. CDR3 length: 16 amino acids. Trimming removed 2 bases at V and 0 bases at J, with 13 bases between. Germline CDR1 LGHNA, CDR2 YNFKEQ. CDR3 residues: CASSQSGRQMNTEAFF. The CDR3 nucleotides read TGTGCCAGCAGCCAATCCGGGCGGCAGATGAACACTGAAGCTTTCTTT.

In this sample, this clonotype turned up a few times. The chain employs TRBV24-1 and TRBJ2-1; 14 bases fit TRBD2. Germline trimming cut 0 bases from V and 8 bases from J; bases unmatched to any gene: 5. CDR1 and CDR2 (germline): KGHDR, SFDVKD. The CDR3 loop spans 17 amino acids. The CDR3, as DNA: TGTGCCACCAGTGATTTGATCGGGACTAGCGGGAGCCATGAGCAGTTCTTC. It codes for CATSDLIGTSGSHEQFF.

There are a few counts of this clonotype. The chain employs TRBV20-1 and TRBJ2-7, with a weak D call TRBD1 (5 bases). Germline CDR1 is DFQATT and CDR2 is SNEGSKA (reference sequence). V was shortened by 3 bases and J by 2 bases, with 11 bases between the two germline ends. This CDR3 contains 13 residues. CDR3 residues: CSASWGPTYEQYF. The CDR3 bases are TGCAGTGCTAGCTGGGGCCCGACCTACGAGCAGTACTTC.

V and J are TRBV7-2 and TRBJ2-5, with 7 bases lining up with TRBD2. The CDR3 spans 19 residues. V shed 5 bases, J shed 6 bases, and the junction held 24 bases outside the gene matches. Germline V gene data show CDR1 as SGHTA and CDR2 as FQGNSA. The CDR3, as DNA: TGTGCCAGCAGCAGACGGCGGGGCTCAGCTCAGGGAGGGCTACAGACCCAGTACTTC. This sequence encodes CASSRRRGSAQGGLQTQYF.

This clonotype occurred a few times. This rearrangement joins TRBV20-1 to TRBJ1-2; 7 nucleotides align to TRBD1. V shed 4 bases, J shed 2 bases, and the junction held 16 bases outside the gene matches. Germline lookup yields CDR1 DFQATT and CDR2 SNEGSKA (reference sequence). The CDR3 loop spans 17 amino acids. CDR3 DNA: TGCAGTGCTACCCTATTTTCTGACAGGGACATCAACTATGGCTACACCTTC. Translation: CSATLFSDRDINYGYTF.